Listed here are 17 T cell receptor beta chains from one sample, sequenced in a study of CD8 T cells in Susac syndrome. Reverse transcription of about 0.45 to 1 ug RNA was carried out with random hexamers. TCRdb redid the calling of the immunoSEQ multiplex PCR reads with MiXCR, one entry per CDR3 protein. The sample contains roughly 140,000 distinct CDR3 sequences, approximately 93% of which appear only once. Input material: CD8+ T cells from PBMCs. The receptors originated from a human donor with multiple sclerosis.

The chain employs TRBV29-1 and TRBJ1-1; no clear D. Trimming took 3 bases from V and 5 from J, leaving 7 bases between them. This CDR3 is 11 amino acids long. The germline V gene has CDR1 SQVTM and CDR2 ANQGSEA. CDR3 loop: CSVDGMTEAFF. The CDR3 DNA reads TGCAGCGTTGATGGTATGACTGAAGCTTTCTTT.

The chain uses TRBV20-1 and TRBJ1-4; no clear D gene. V was clipped by 6 bases and J by 5 bases, with 16 bases between them. The CDR3 has 14 residues. The germline gives CDR1 DFQATT, CDR2 SNEGSKA (reference sequence). In nucleotides, the CDR3 is TGCAGTGCCTCGACTTCAGAATTAAATGAAAAACTGTTTTTT. Amino acids: CSASTSELNEKLFF.

The genes are TRBV27 and TRBJ2-1; D may correspond to TRBD1 or TRBD2 (6 bases each). Trimming shortened V by 5 bases and J by 4 bases, and 18 bases separated the two germline ends. The CDR3 consists of 16 residues. Germline-derived CDR1 and CDR2 are MNHEY and SMNVEV (reference sequence). The CDR3: CASSPLGGPGYNEQFF. DNA of the CDR3: TGTGCCAGCAGTCCCCTAGGGGGGCCCGGGTACAATGAGCAGTTCTTC.

The V gene is TRBV7-9, the J gene TRBJ2-3; D is perhaps TRBD2 (5 bases). The CDR3 totals 18 residues. Germline V CDR1 and CDR2: SEHNR, FQNEAQ (reference sequence). V was trimmed by 3 bases and J by 5 bases, leaving 24 bases between them. CDR3 coding DNA: TGTGCCAGCAGCTTCCAAGTCAGGCTGGTCCCCGCGGGAGATACGCAGTATTTT. Its translation: CASSFQVRLVPAGDTQYF.

The chain employs TRBV27 and TRBJ1-1; D is ambiguous. This CDR3 has 15 residues. V gave up 2 bases and J gave up 1 base, with 11 bases separating them. In germline, CDR1 is MNHEY, CDR2 SMNVEV (reference sequence). For the CDR3, the DNA is TGTGCCAGCAGTTTACCCGGACGGTCGAACACTGAAGCTTTCTTT. This gives the protein CASSLPGRSNTEAFF.

The chain links TRBV6-5 to TRBJ2-1, with no clear D. Trimming stripped 0 bases from V and 9 bases from J, with 9 bases between. The CDR3 contains 13 residues. The V gene's germline CDR1 is MNHEY and CDR2 SVGAGI. CDR3 in DNA: TGTGCCAGCAGTTACTCGAATGGCGGTGAGCAGTTCTTC. Translating it yields CASSYSNGGEQFF.

The rearrangement links TRBV9 to TRBJ1-6; the D gene is possibly TRBD1 (6 bases). V was clipped by 4 bases and J by 1 base, with 12 bases between them. The CDR3 is 16 amino acids. Germline V lookup: CDR1 SGDLS, CDR2 YYNGEE. CDR3 coding DNA: TGTGCCAGCAGCCCTAAGGGGGGGTCCTATAATTCACCCCTCCACTTT. Amino acid sequence: CASSPKGGSYNSPLHF.

The J gene is TRBJ2-5, the V gene TRBV7-8, with TRBD2 as a possible D gene (5 bases). This CDR3 contains 13 residues. V was shortened by 5 bases and J by 10 bases, with 17 bases between the two germline ends. Germline V CDR1 and CDR2: SGHVS, FQNEAQ. As DNA, the CDR3 is TGTGCCAGCAGCCCCCCAGGAGGTGTGGACCAGTACTTC. Encoded protein: CASSPPGGVDQYF. Full variable domain (missing parts from reference TRBV7-8 and TRBJ2-5): GAGVSQSPRYKVAKRGQDVALRCDPISGHVSLFWYQQALGQGPEFLTYFQNEAQLDKSGLPSDRFFAERPEGSVSTLKIQRTQQEDSAVYLCASSPPGGVDQYFGPGTRLLVL.

CDR3 loop: CSARDRRDDSPLHF. The CDR3 bases are TGCAGTGCTAGAGATCGGAGGGATGATTCACCCCTCCACTTT. This chain connects TRBV20-1 to TRBJ1-6; D not resolved. Trimming shortened V by 0 bases and J by 8 bases, and 11 bases separated the two germline ends. The length of the CDR3 is 14 residues. CDR1 and CDR2 from the germline V gene are DFQATT and SNEGSKA (reference sequence).

The CDR3 coding sequence is TGTGCCAGCAGCGGAGGAGGGGTTAGGGATTATAATTCACCCCTCCACTTT. It is translated as CASSGGGVRDYNSPLHF. This chain links TRBV9 with TRBJ1-6; D possibly corresponds to TRBD1 (5 bases). The germline V gene has CDR1 SGDLS and CDR2 YYNGEE. This CDR3 is built from 17 residues. V gave up 3 bases and J gave up 4 bases, with 17 bases separating them.

The gene calls are TRBV28 and TRBJ2-1, with D possibly called TRBD1 or TRBD2 (6 bases each). CDR1 and CDR2 (germline): MDHEN, SYDVKM. V shed 5 bases and J shed 3 bases, with 17 bases lying between them. The CDR3 totals 16 residues. CDR3: CASSPPVGGHYNEQFF. The DNA for the CDR3 is TGTGCCAGCAGTCCCCCTGTCGGGGGCCACTACAATGAGCAGTTCTTC.

The J gene is TRBJ1-2, the V gene TRBV5-6; 9 bases align to TRBD1. Germline-derived CDR1 and CDR2 are SGHDT and YYEEEE. V lost 3 bases and J lost 0; bases outside the gene matches: 3. This CDR3 region has 15 residues. The CDR3 is CASSSDRGANYGYTF. CDR3 coding DNA: TGTGCCAGCAGCTCGGACAGGGGCGCTAACTATGGCTACACCTTC.

This clonotype has only a few counts. The V gene is TRBV12-3 or TRBV12-4, the J gene TRBJ2-7; 9 bases are a match to TRBD1. J lost 4 bases, V lost 6 bases, and 10 bases had no gene match. The CDR3 spans 15 residues. The CDR3 region has the DNA TGTGCCAGCAGCCCAAGAGGACAGGGGATTTACGAGCAGTACTTC. This sequence encodes CASSPRGQGIYEQYF.

This chain links TRBV7-8 with TRBJ1-1; D call uncertain. Trimming stripped 1 base from V and 7 bases from J, with 13 bases between. Looked up from germline, CDR1 is SGHVS and CDR2 is FQNEAQ. The CDR3 extends over 14 amino acids. The DNA for the CDR3 is TGTGCCAGCAGCTTAGGGGCGATGGGTCTTGAAGCTTTCTTT. This gives the protein CASSLGAMGLEAFF.

The gene calls are TRBV27 and TRBJ1-1, with D tentatively TRBD1 (5 bases). Germline assignment: CDR1 MNHEY and CDR2 SMNVEV (reference sequence). V was clipped by 8 bases and J by 0 bases, with 10 bases between them. The CDR3 sequence is 13 residues long. CDR3 sequence: CASGLTVNTEAFF. The CDR3, as DNA: TGTGCCAGCGGGTTGACAGTGAACACTGAAGCTTTCTTT.

The gene calls are TRBV27 and TRBJ1-6; a weak D match, TRBD1 (6 bases). The germline CDR1 and CDR2 sequences are MNHEY and SMNVEV (reference sequence). This CDR3 has 15 amino acids. The V end lost 5 bases, the J end lost 8 bases, and 16 bases lay between the germline ends. The CDR3 nucleotides are TGTGCCAGCAGTCTATTTATTCACAGGGATTCACCCCTCCACTTT. This sequence encodes CASSLFIHRDSPLHF.

The chain employs TRBV15 and TRBJ2-7; a possible D gene is TRBD2 (5 bases). Germline loops: CDR1 LNHNV, CDR2 YYDKDF (reference sequence). CDR3 length: 13 residues. V was clipped by 0 bases and J by 2 bases, with 5 bases between them. Here the CDR3 reads CATSRDGTYEQYF. The CDR3 nucleotides read TGTGCCACCAGCAGAGACGGGACCTACGAGCAGTACTTC. The full variable domain, completed using reference TRBV15 and TRBJ2-7, is DAMVIQNPRYQVTQFGKPVTLSCSQTLNHNVMYWYQQKSSQAPKLLFHYYDKDFNNEADTPDNFQSRRPNTSFCFLDIRSPGLGDTAMYLCATSRDGTYEQYFGPGTRLTVT.